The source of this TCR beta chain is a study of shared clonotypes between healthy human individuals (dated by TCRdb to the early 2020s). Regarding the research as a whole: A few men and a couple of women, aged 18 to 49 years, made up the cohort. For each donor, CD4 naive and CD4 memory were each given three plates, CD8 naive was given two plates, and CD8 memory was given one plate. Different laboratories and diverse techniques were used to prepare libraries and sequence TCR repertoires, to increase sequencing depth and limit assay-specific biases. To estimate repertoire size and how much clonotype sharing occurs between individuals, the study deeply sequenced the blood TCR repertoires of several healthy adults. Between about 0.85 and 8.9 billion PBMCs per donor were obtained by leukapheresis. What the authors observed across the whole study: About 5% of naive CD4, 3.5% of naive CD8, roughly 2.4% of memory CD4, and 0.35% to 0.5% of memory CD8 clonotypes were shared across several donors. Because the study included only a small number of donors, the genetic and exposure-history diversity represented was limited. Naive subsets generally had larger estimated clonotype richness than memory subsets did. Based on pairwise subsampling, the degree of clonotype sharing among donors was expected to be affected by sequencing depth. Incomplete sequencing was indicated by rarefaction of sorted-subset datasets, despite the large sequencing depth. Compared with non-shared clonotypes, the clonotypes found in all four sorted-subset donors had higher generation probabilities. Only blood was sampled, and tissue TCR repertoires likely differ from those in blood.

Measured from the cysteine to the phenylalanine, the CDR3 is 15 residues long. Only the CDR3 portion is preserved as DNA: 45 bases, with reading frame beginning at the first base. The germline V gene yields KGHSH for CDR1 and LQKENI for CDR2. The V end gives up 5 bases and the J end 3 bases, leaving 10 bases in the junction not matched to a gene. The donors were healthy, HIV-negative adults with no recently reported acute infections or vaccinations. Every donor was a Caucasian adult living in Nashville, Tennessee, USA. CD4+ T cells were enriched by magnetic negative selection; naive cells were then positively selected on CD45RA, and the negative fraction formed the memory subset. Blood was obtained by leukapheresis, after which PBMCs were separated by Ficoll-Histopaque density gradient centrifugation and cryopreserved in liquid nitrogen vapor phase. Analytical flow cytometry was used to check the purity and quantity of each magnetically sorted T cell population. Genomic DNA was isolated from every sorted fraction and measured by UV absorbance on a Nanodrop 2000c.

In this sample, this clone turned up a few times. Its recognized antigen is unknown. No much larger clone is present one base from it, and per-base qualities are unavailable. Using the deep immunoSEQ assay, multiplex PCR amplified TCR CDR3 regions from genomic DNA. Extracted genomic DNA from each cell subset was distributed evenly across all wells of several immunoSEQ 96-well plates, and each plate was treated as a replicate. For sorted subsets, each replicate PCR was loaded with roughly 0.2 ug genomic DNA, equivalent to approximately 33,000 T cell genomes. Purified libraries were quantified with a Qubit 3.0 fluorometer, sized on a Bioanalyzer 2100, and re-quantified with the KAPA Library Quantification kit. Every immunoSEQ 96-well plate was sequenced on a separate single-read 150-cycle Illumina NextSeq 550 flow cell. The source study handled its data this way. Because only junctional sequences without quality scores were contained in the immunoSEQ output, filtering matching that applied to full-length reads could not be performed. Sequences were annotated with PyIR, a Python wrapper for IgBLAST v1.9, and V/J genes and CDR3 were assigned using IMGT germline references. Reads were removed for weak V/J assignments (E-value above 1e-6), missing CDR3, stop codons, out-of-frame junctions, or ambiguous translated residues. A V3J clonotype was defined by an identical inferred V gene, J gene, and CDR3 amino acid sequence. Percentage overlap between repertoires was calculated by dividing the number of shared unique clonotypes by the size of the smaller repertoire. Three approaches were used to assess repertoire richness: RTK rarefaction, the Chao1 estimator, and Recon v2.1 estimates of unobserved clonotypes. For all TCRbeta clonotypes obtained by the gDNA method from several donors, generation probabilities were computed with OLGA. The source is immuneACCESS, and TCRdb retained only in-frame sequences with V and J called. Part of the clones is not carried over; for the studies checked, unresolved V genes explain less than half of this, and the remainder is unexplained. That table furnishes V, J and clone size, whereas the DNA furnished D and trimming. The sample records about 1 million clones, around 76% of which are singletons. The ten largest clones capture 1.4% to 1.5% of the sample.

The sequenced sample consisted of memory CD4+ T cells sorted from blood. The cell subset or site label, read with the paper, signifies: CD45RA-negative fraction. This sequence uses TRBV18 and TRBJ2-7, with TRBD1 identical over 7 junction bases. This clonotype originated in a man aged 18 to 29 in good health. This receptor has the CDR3 CASSARQGFVYEQYF. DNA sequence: TGTGCCAGCTCAGCCAGACAGGGTTTTGTCTACGAGCAGTACTTC.